Listed here is a single T cell receptor beta chain. This CDR3 contains 12 residues. V was shortened by 2 bases and J by 11 bases, with 13 bases between the two germline ends. Germline V gene data show CDR1 as DFQATT and CDR2 as SNEGSKA (reference sequence). A diagnosis was made from clinical symptoms together with serum thyroxine, TRAb, thyroid ultrasound and orbital computed tomography. This entry comes from a study of Graves' ophthalmopathy and Graves' hyperthyroidism. The TCR beta CDR3 regions underwent amplification from RNA transcripts. Second-round multiplex PCR followed a first-round RT-PCR using HTBI primers. TCRdb independently ran MiXCR on the multiplex PCR reads; one entry per CDR3 protein. In the table there are roughly 380,000 distinct CDR3 sequences, over 15% of which are singletons.

This TCR derives from a woman aged 18-29 years with stable Graves' hyperthyroidism. The specimen sequenced was peripheral blood. The J gene is TRBJ1-5, the V gene TRBV20-1; weak D call: TRBD1 (6 bases). In nucleotides, the CDR3 is TGCAGTGCTAGAAGAGGGGGTGCGGCCCAGCATTTT. Amino acid sequence: CSARRGGAAQHF.